Presented here are 10 T cell receptor beta chains from one specimen sequenced in a study of T cell clonality in common variable immunodeficiency. Assay: immunoSEQ multiplex PCR; the TCRdb copy retains only in-frame clones and omits some. Recorded here are around 20,000 clones, none singletons. Study-wide findings and caveats: Reportedly, TCR beta sequences from common variable immunodeficiency showed fewer deletions and N-nucleotide insertions.

These TCRs' antigens remain unknown. Material for sequencing was peripheral blood mononuclear cells. The source is a human donor with common variable immunodeficiency.

This clone has at least ten counts. The DNA read from the CDR3 is TGTGCCAGCAGATGGACTAGCGGGGGGGCCAGTTGGGAGACC. Residues: CASRWTSGGASWET. The entire CDR3 protein reads CASRWTSGGASWETQYF. The V gene is TRBV7-8, the J gene TRBJ2-5, with 15 bases identical to TRBD2. The missing CDR3 end, 3 residues past where the read stops, is filled in from the germline J gene. With 6 bases clipped from V and 5 bases from J, the junction kept 10 bases outside the gene matches. This CDR3 region has 17 residues. Germline loops: CDR1 SGHVS, CDR2 FQNEAQ.

At least ten counts were recorded for this clone. The CDR3 goes on 3 residues after the read ends, and that part is filled in from the germline J gene. The V gene is TRBV7-2, the J gene TRBJ1-1, with unresolved D. CDR3 length equals 13 residues. Germline values: CDR1 SGHTA, CDR2 FQGNSA. This CDR3 reads CASSLALTSLAFF. CDR3 bases read: TGTGCCAGCAGCTTAGCCCTGACAAGTTTG.

This clone was found many times. The read falls 3 residues short of the CDR3 end, and the missing part is taken from the germline J gene. V gene TRBV7-9 combines with J gene TRBJ1-5; D is undetermined. Germline V lookup: CDR1 SEHNR, CDR2 FQNEAQ (reference sequence). V lost 0 bases to trimming and J lost 3 bases, with 6 bases between them. This CDR3 is 14 amino acids long. CDR3 in amino acids: CASSLAGFNQPQHF. The CDR3 DNA, read in part, is TGTGCCAGCAGCTTAGCAGGGTTCAATCAGCCC.

This clone occurred many times. The read comes to an end 3 residues before the CDR3 does, leaving the germline J gene to fill in the end. The chain links TRBV7-2 to TRBJ1-2, with TRBD1 as a possible D gene (6 bases). The V gene lost 4 bases and the J gene lost 5 bases, with 11 bases spanning the gap. Germline V gene data show CDR1 as SGHTA and CDR2 as FQGNSA. The CDR3 loop spans 13 amino acids. CDR3 sequence reads: CASSSDRRYGYTF. The DNA read from the CDR3 is TGTGCCAGCAGCTCAGACAGGCGATATGGC.

This clone appeared many times. The DNA ends 3 residues before the CDR3 does, and the rest of the CDR3 is filled in from the germline J gene. This sample includes further DNA sequences coding for the same CDR3. The rearrangement joins TRBV7-9 to TRBJ1-3, with 7 bases lining up with TRBD1. With V trimmed by 6 bases and J by 0 bases, 5 bases remained unmatched. The CDR3 is 15 residues long. Looked up from germline, CDR1 is SEHNR and CDR2 is FQNEAQ (reference sequence). Here the CDR3 reads CASRQTGASGNTIYF. The covered CDR3 bases are TGTGCCAGCAGACAAACAGGGGCCTCTGGAAACACC. Supplemented by reference TRBV7-9 and TRBJ1-3, the full variable domain reads DTGVSQNPRHKITKRGQNVTFRCDPISEHNRLYWYRQTLGQGPEFLTYFQNEAQLEKSRLLSDRFSAERPKGSFSTLEIQRTEQGDSAMYLCASRQTGASGNTIYFGEGSWLTVV.

This clone came up many times. The read comes to an end 3 residues before the CDR3 does, leaving the germline J gene to fill in the end. This chain uses TRBV14 with TRBJ2-2; D uncertain. This CDR3 is 11 amino acids long. Trimming pared 4 bases from V and 7 bases from J, leaving 4 bases between. From germline, CDR1 is SGHDN and CDR2 FVKESK. The CDR3 DNA, read in part, is TGTGCCAGCAGCCTACACGGGGAG. Translating gives CASSLHGE. Given in full, the CDR3 is CASSLHGELFF.

This clone has a count of ten or more. Sequencing ends 3 residues short of the CDR3 end; the germline J gene provides the rest. The V call is TRBV6-2 or TRBV6-3, the J call TRBJ2-5; no reliable D call. Germline CDR1 reads MNHEY; CDR2 reads SVGEGT. V lost 8 bases and J lost 5, with 15 bases in between. The CDR3 spans 13 residues. This CDR3 reads CASAKRQAETQYF. The CDR3 DNA, read in part, is TGTGCCAGCGCAAAAAGGCAGGCCGAGACC.

The table lists this clone with many counts. The read halts 3 residues ahead of the CDR3 end, with the missing end drawn from the germline J gene. The genes are TRBV15 and TRBJ2-1; TRBD2 matches at 14 bases. The germline V gene has CDR1 LNHNV and CDR2 YYDKDF (reference sequence). This CDR3 has 16 residues. The V segment lost 3 bases and the J segment 3 bases; nucleotides outside the gene matches: 1. The CDR3 region is CATSRGTSGGYNEQFF. The sequenced CDR3 bases are TGTGCCACCAGCAGGGGGACTAGCGGGGGCTACAATGAG.

This clone came up many times. CDR3 in amino acids: CASSIDRDRSYGYTF. The part of the CDR3 DNA that was read is TGTGCCAGTAGTATAGACCGGGACAGAAGTTATGGC. The chain couples TRBV19 to TRBJ1-2; 7 nucleotides agree with TRBD1. Read data end 3 residues before the CDR3 end; the end is taken from the germline J gene. Trimming at V came to 0 bases and at J to 5 bases, leaving 6 bases not matched to a gene. CDR1 and CDR2 from the germline V gene are LNHDA and SQIVND (reference sequence). The CDR3 is 15 residues long.

This clone was seen many times. With the read ending 3 residues before the CDR3 end, the germline J gene is used to fill in that end. This sequence joins TRBV7-9 and TRBJ2-2; 7 nucleotides agree with TRBD1. J gave up 7 bases and V 6 bases, and 5 bases lay outside the gene matches. This CDR3 region has 13 residues. Looked up from germline, CDR1 is SEHNR and CDR2 is FQNEAQ (reference sequence). CDR3 in amino acids: CASRKTGSGELFF. The CDR3 bases that were read are TGTGCCAGCAGAAAGACAGGGAGCGGGGAG.